These T cell receptor beta chains were read from a single sample in a study of cytomegalovirus exposure and HLA in healthy donors. Assay: immunoSEQ multiplex PCR; the TCRdb copy retains only in-frame clones and omits some. The sample shows 150,000 to 200,000 clones, roughly four fifths of them seen only once. The sequenced sample consisted of PBMCs. The receptors come from a man between 18 and 29 years old in good health and CMV-seronegative. CDR3s include the opening cysteine and the closing phenylalanine or tryptophan. The D gene is left open where the match is weak. The size entry is marked missing in some rows and otherwise reads once, few, many or a size class.

V gene: TRBV10-1; D gene: NA; clone size: NA; J gene: TRBJ2-5; CDR3 DNA: TGCGCCAGCGGTAACATTCCGGAGACCCAGTACTTC; CDR3 protein: CASGNIPETQYF
V gene: TRBV19; D gene: TRBD1; clone size: few; J gene: TRBJ1-2; CDR3 DNA: TGTGCCAGTAGTATAAAACCCTGGACAGGGTACACCTTC; CDR3 protein: CASSIKPWTGYTF
V gene: TRBV10-3; D gene: NA; clone size: NA; J gene: TRBJ1-1; CDR3 DNA: TGTGCCACCACAGGGTTTGATTCGACTGAAGCTTTCTTT; CDR3 protein: CATTGFDSTEAFF
V gene: TRBV7-9; D gene: NA; clone size: once; J gene: TRBJ1-1; CDR3 DNA: TGTGCCAGCAGCTTAGAGGCGCAGGGTGGCGCTTTCTTT; CDR3 protein: CASSLEAQGGAFF
V gene: TRBV7-2; D gene: TRBD2; clone size: NA; J gene: TRBJ2-1; CDR3 DNA: TGTGCCAGCAGCTTAGTCGCAGGGACTAGCGGGAGCAAGAATGAGCAGTTCTTC; CDR3 protein: CASSLVAGTSGSKNEQFF
V gene: TRBV28; D gene: TRBD1; clone size: NA; J gene: TRBJ2-7; CDR3 DNA: TGTGCCAGCATTACCGGGACAGGGTACCACGAGCAGTACTTC; CDR3 protein: CASITGTGYHEQYF
V gene: TRBV5-6; D gene: TRBD1; clone size: NA; J gene: TRBJ1-2; CDR3 DNA: TGTGCCAGCAGCACAGGGACAGCTAACTATGGCTACACCTTC; CDR3 protein: CASSTGTANYGYTF
V gene: TRBV7-2; D gene: TRBD2; clone size: NA; J gene: TRBJ2-7; CDR3 DNA: TGTGCCAGCAGCCTTTATCTAGCGGGGGGAACCTACGAGCAGTACTTC; CDR3 protein: CASSLYLAGGTYEQYF
V gene: TRBV27; D gene: TRBD1; clone size: NA; J gene: TRBJ1-5; CDR3 DNA: TGTGCCAGCAGTCCACAGGGGTTCAAGAGCAATCAGCCCCAGCATTTT; CDR3 protein: CASSPQGFKSNQPQHF
V gene: TRBV19; D gene: NA; clone size: medium-sized; J gene: TRBJ2-1; CDR3 DNA: TGTGCCAGTAGTATGGACCCGAATCGGGGATTATACAATGAGCAGTTCTTC; CDR3 protein: CASSMDPNRGLYNEQFF
V gene: TRBV5-4; D gene: TRBD2; clone size: NA; J gene: TRBJ2-7; CDR3 DNA: TGTGCCAGCAGCCTAGCGGGAGGATTGAAAGAGCAGTACTTC; CDR3 protein: CASSLAGGLKEQYF
V gene: TRBV5-4; D gene: NA; clone size: once; J gene: TRBJ2-1; CDR3 DNA: TGTGCCAGCAGCTTGCGGGTCCCCTACAATGAGCAGTTCTTC; CDR3 protein: CASSLRVPYNEQFF
V gene: TRBV10-3; D gene: NA; clone size: NA; J gene: TRBJ2-7; CDR3 DNA: TGTGCCATCAGTGAGTCGAGCGGTCGCTACGAGCAGTACTTC; CDR3 protein: CAISESSGRYEQYF
V gene: TRBV27; D gene: NA; clone size: NA; J gene: TRBJ1-5; CDR3 DNA: TGTGCCAGCAGTTTACGGAGCAATCAGCCCCAGCATTTT; CDR3 protein: CASSLRSNQPQHF
V gene: TRBV6-1; D gene: NA; clone size: NA; J gene: TRBJ2-1; CDR3 DNA: TGTGCCAGCACGGACAACCAATACTACAATGAGCAGTTCTTC; CDR3 protein: CASTDNQYYNEQFF
V gene: TRBV7-9; D gene: NA; clone size: NA; J gene: TRBJ2-7; CDR3 DNA: TGTGCCAGCAGCCGCCAGGACACTACCCCCTACGAGCAGTACTTC; CDR3 protein: CASSRQDTTPYEQYF
V gene: TRBV6-1; D gene: TRBD1; clone size: NA; J gene: TRBJ2-2; CDR3 DNA: TGTGCCAGCAGACCGGACAGGGGGCACACCGGGGAGCTGTTTTTT; CDR3 protein: CASRPDRGHTGELFF
V gene: TRBV4-1; D gene: NA; clone size: few; J gene: TRBJ1-1; CDR3 DNA: TGCGCCAGCAGTCTGACAGTTATGAACACTGAAGCTTTCTTT; CDR3 protein: CASSLTVMNTEAFF
V gene: TRBV6-1; D gene: TRBD1; clone size: NA; J gene: TRBJ1-6; CDR3 DNA: TGTGCCAGCAGCACAGGGGAAGTGAATTCACCCCTCCACTTT; CDR3 protein: CASSTGEVNSPLHF
V gene: TRBV5-5; D gene: NA; clone size: few; J gene: TRBJ2-7; CDR3 DNA: TGTGCCAGCAGCTTTTGGGTGACCGGGACAAATTCCTACGAGCAGTACTTC; CDR3 protein: CASSFWVTGTNSYEQYF
V gene: TRBV27; D gene: NA; clone size: NA; J gene: TRBJ2-7; CDR3 DNA: TGTGCCAGCAGTTCCTTGCTAGGCTACGAGCAGTACTTC; CDR3 protein: CASSSLLGYEQYF
V gene: TRBV6-5; D gene: TRBD2; clone size: NA; J gene: TRBJ2-7; CDR3 DNA: TGTGCCAGCAGGGGGGGGGACTTCTCTACGGAGGAGCAGTACTTC; CDR3 protein: CASRGGDFSTEEQYF
V gene: TRBV19; D gene: TRBD1; clone size: NA; J gene: TRBJ1-5; CDR3 DNA: TGTGCCAGTAGCCCTACAGGGGCTTTCAGCAATCAGCCCCAGCATTTT; CDR3 protein: CASSPTGAFSNQPQHF
V gene: TRBV6-5; D gene: NA; clone size: few; J gene: TRBJ2-2; CDR3 DNA: TGTGCCAGCAGTACTACCGGGGAGCTGTTTTTT; CDR3 protein: CASSTTGELFF
V gene: TRBV7-8; D gene: NA; clone size: NA; J gene: TRBJ1-2; CDR3 DNA: TGTGCCAGCAGCCAACGGATTTGGGACAAAAGATATCGGGGCTACACCTTC; CDR3 protein: CASSQRIWDKRYRGYTF
V gene: TRBV19; D gene: NA; clone size: NA; J gene: TRBJ1-1; CDR3 DNA: TGTGCCAGTAGTCAAGGGGGCACTGAAGCTTTCTTT; CDR3 protein: CASSQGGTEAFF
V gene: TRBV19; D gene: TRBD1; clone size: NA; J gene: TRBJ1-4; CDR3 DNA: TGTGCCAGTAGTATCCAGGCCAGGGGGGATGAAAAACTGTTTTTT; CDR3 protein: CASSIQARGDEKLFF
V gene: TRBV19; D gene: NA; clone size: NA; J gene: TRBJ1-5; CDR3 DNA: TGTGCCAGTAGTATACAGAAAGGCAATCAGCCCCAGCATTTT; CDR3 protein: CASSIQKGNQPQHF
V gene: TRBV4-3; D gene: NA; clone size: NA; J gene: TRBJ1-3; CDR3 DNA: TGCGCCAGCAGCCCTTCACCGGGATCCGGAAACACCATATATTTT; CDR3 protein: CASSPSPGSGNTIYF
V gene: TRBV4-1; D gene: NA; clone size: NA; J gene: TRBJ2-7; CDR3 DNA: TGCGCCAGCAGCCAAGCTGCACAGGACGCAACCTACGAGCAGTACTTC; CDR3 protein: CASSQAAQDATYEQYF
V gene: TRBV6-1; D gene: NA; clone size: once; J gene: TRBJ1-2; CDR3 DNA: TGTGCCAGCAGTGAACTCAGGCTAACAGCTAACTATGGCTACACCTTC; CDR3 protein: CASSELRLTANYGYTF
V gene: TRBV7-9; D gene: TRBD2; clone size: NA; J gene: TRBJ2-2; CDR3 DNA: TGTGCCAGCAGCGTACCGGGACTAGTTGGTGGGGAGCTGTTTTTT; CDR3 protein: CASSVPGLVGGELFF
V gene: TRBV2; D gene: TRBD2; clone size: NA; J gene: TRBJ2-3; CDR3 DNA: TGTGCCAGCAGTGGGACTAGCGGGGGTTACACAGATACGCAGTATTTT; CDR3 protein: CASSGTSGGYTDTQYF
V gene: TRBV4-1; D gene: NA; clone size: few; J gene: TRBJ1-1; CDR3 DNA: TGCGCCAGCAGCCAAGGTAGGTCAGGAACCTATGAAGCTTTCTTT; CDR3 protein: CASSQGRSGTYEAFF
V gene: TRBV6-5; D gene: TRBD1; clone size: NA; J gene: TRBJ2-7; CDR3 DNA: TGTGCCAGCACCAGGGGGTCTCCCCCTCTCGAGCAGTGCTTC; CDR3 protein: CASTRGSPPLEQCF
V gene: TRBV5-1; D gene: NA; clone size: NA; J gene: TRBJ2-7; CDR3 DNA: TGCGCCAGCAGCTACGACGGCGGGATTACCTACGAGCAGTACTTC; CDR3 protein: CASSYDGGITYEQYF
V gene: TRBV10-2; D gene: TRBD1; clone size: NA; J gene: TRBJ2-7; CDR3 DNA: TGCGCCAGCACCGCCCGGACAGGCTCTCGAGAGCAGTACTTC; CDR3 protein: CASTARTGSREQYF